This TCR beta chain came from a study of blood T cell repertoires in COVID-19. Germline assignment: CDR1 SGHVS and CDR2 FQNEAQ. Trimming took off 7 bases at V and 0 bases at J, with 15 bases between the two ends. The CDR3 is 16 amino acids. Measured with immunoSEQ multiplex PCR; TCRdb has only the in-frame clones, and not every one. The top ten clones hold roughly 20% of a sample with roughly 200,000 clones, 85% of them seen once. The sequencing sample was made of PBMCs or T cells enriched from blood (not recorded which). The sequence was collected from a man aged 40-55 years who had recovered from COVID-19. The rearrangement joins TRBV7-8 to TRBJ1-4; no definite D call. The CDR3 region has the DNA TGTGCCAGCACCGGAAACAGAGTCTCAACTAATGAAAAACTGTTTTTT. Protein: CASTGNRVSTNEKLFF. The complete variable domain, with remaining parts taken from reference TRBV7-8 and TRBJ1-4, reads GAGVSQSPRYKVAKRGQDVALRCDPISGHVSLFWYQQALGQGPEFLTYFQNEAQLDKSGLPSDRFFAERPEGSVSTLKIQRTQQEDSAVYLCASTGNRVSTNEKLFFGSGTQLSVL.